The clone carrying this TCR beta chain was counted between two and nine times. Its antigen is unknown. This CDR3 comprises 17 residues. Germline V gives CDR1 ENHRY, CDR2 SYGVKD. The J segment lost 2 bases and the V segment lost 3 bases, leaving 13 bases of the junction unmatched. This entry belongs to a study of cytomegalovirus exposure and HLA in healthy donors. Study context: The early release's HLA-typed donors yielded 80 million to 95 million unique TCRs. Researchers found that about 84% of just under 400 genotyped donors fell within the Caucasian-associated ancestry cluster.

The PCR used 60 Vbeta and 13 Jbeta primers. TCRdb keeps only in-frame clones here, not all; method: immunoSEQ multiplex PCR. The table includes approximately 140,000 clones, about 81% detected once. Study results and caveats: It was reported in a later analysis that an Asian-associated ancestry cluster showed fewer N-insertions than the roughly 660-donor mean. Confirmation in vitro established that a few CMV-associated chains were specific for CMV antigens.

Sequenced input: PBMCs. The J gene is TRBJ2-7, the V gene TRBV10-3; TRBD1 agrees at 7 bases. This TCR was recovered from a woman aged 40-49 years in good health and CMV-seropositive. CDR3 nucleotide sequence: TGTGCCATCAGTGATCCCGACCGACAGGGAAATACCTACGAGCAGTACTTC. Its translation: CAISDPDRQGNTYEQYF.